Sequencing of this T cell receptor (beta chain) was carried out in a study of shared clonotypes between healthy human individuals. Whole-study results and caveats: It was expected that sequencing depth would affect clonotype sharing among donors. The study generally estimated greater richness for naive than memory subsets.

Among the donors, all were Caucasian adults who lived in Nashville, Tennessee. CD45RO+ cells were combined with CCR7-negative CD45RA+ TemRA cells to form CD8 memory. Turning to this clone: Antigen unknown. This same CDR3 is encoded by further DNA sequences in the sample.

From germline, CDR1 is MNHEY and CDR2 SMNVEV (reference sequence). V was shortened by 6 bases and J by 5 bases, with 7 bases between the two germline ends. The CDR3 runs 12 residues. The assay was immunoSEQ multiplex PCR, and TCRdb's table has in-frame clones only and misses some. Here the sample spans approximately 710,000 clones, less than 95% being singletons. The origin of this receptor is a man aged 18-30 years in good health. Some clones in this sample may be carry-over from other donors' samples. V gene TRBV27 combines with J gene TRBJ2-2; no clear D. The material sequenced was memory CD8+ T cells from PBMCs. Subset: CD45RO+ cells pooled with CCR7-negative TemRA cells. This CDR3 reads CASSLITGELFF. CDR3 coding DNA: TGTGCCAGCAGCCTAATAACCGGGGAGCTGTTTTTT.